These 2 T cell receptor beta chains were all obtained from the same sample, sequenced in a study of response to subunit inactivated influenza vaccine (dated by TCRdb to the late 2010s). Libraries came from RT-PCR. This sample was sequenced with an Illumina HiSeq 2500. TCRdb passed the public sequencing reads through fastp at Q25 and MiXCR, retaining productive beta sequences. Every CDR3 protein is listed once, alongside the most common genes and DNA of its rows. The sample table lists about 520,000 distinct CDR3 sequences, about 25% of them with a count of one. The ten largest clones capture less than 2.5% of the sample. The sequencing used CD4+ T cells sorted from PBMCs, collected about 5 days after vaccination. The receptor set was obtained from a man aged 45-60 years who received an inactivated influenza vaccine. Donor details come from another sample of the same person, matched by shared clones.

This clonotype has a handful of counts. The chain combines TRBV24-1 with TRBJ2-2; D gene unclear. The V gene lost 2 bases and the J gene lost 1 base, with 7 bases spanning the gap. The CDR3 is 15 amino acids. Germline lookup yields CDR1 KGHDR and CDR2 SFDVKD. CDR3 nucleotide sequence: TGTGCCACCAGTGATTCAGGACGGAACACCGGGGAGCTGTTTTTT. Its protein is CATSDSGRNTGELFF.

In DNA form, the CDR3 reads TGTGCCAGCAGCCAAGATGGGTCTAGCGGGCGGGCGGCGCAGTATTTT. Its protein is CASSQDGSSGRAAQYF. The J gene is TRBJ2-3, the V gene TRBV3-1, with 8 nucleotides matching TRBD2. Germline loops: CDR1 LGHDT, CDR2 YNNKEL (reference sequence). The V segment lost 0 bases and the J segment 10 bases; nucleotides outside the gene matches: 12. This CDR3 has 16 amino acids.